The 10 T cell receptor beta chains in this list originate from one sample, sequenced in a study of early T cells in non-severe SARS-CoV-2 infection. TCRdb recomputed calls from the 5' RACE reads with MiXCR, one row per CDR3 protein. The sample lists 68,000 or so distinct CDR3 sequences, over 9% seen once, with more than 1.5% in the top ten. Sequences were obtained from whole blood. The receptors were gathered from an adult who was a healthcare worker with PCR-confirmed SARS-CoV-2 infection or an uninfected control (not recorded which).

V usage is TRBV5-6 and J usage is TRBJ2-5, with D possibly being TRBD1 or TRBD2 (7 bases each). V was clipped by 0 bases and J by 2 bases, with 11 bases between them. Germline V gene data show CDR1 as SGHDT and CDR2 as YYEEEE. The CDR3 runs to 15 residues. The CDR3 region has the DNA TGTGCCAGCAGCTTGGACAGGGGACTACAAGAGACCCAGTACTTC. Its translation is CASSLDRGLQETQYF.

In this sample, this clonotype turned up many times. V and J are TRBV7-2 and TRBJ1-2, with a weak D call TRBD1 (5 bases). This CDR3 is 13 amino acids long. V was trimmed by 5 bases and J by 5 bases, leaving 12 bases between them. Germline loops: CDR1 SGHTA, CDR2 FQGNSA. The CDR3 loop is CASSPQAAYGYTF. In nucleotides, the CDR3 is TGTGCCAGCAGCCCACAGGCTGCGTATGGCTACACCTTC.

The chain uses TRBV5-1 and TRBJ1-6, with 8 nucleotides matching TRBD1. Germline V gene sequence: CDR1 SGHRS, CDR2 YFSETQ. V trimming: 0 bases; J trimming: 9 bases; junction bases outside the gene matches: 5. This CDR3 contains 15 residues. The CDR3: CASSLEQGAGSPLHF. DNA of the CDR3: TGCGCCAGCAGCTTGGAGCAGGGGGCTGGTTCACCCCTCCACTTT.

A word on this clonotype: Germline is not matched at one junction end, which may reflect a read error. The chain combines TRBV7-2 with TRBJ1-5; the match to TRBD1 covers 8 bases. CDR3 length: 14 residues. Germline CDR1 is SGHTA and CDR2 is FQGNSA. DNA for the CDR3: TGTGCCAGCAGCCTATCAGGGGGCAATCAGCCCGAGCATTTT. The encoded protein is CASSLSGGNQPEHF.

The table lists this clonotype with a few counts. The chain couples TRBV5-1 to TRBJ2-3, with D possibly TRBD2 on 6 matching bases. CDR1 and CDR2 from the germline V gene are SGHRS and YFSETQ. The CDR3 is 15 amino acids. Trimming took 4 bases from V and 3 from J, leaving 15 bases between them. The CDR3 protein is CASSRGTSWTDTQYF. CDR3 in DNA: TGCGCCAGCAGCCGGGGGACTTCCTGGACAGATACGCAGTATTTT.

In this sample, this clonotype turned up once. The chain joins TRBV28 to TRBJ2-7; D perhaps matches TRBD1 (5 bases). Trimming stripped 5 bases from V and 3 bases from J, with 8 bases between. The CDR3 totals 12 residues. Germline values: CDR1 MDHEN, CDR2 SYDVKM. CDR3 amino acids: CASSPRGYEQYF. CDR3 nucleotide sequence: TGTGCCAGCAGTCCAAGGGGCTACGAGCAGTACTTC.

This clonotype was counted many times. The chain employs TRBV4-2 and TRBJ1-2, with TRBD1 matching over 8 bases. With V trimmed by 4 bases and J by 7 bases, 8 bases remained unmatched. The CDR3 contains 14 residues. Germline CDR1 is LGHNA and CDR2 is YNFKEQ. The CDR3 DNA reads TGTGCCAGCAGCCGCGACAGGGGCGGGTCTGGCTACACCTTC. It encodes CASSRDRGGSGYTF.

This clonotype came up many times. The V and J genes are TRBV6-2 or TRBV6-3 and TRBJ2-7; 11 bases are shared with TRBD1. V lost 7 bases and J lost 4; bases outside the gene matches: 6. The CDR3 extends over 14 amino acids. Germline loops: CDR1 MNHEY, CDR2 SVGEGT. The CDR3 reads CASNKGQGGYEQYF. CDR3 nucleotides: TGTGCCAGCAATAAGGGACAGGGGGGGTACGAGCAGTACTTC.

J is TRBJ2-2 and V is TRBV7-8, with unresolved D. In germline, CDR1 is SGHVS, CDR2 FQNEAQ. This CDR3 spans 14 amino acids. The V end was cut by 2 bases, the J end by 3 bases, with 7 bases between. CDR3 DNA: TGTGCCAGCAGCTTACGACGGGACACCGGGGAGCTGTTTTTT. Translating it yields CASSLRRDTGELFF.

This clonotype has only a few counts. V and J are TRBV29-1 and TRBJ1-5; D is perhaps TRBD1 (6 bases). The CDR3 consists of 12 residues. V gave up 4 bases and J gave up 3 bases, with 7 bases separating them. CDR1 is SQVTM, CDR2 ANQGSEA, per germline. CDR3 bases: TGCAGCGTTGGACAGGACAATCAGCCCCAGCATTTT. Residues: CSVGQDNQPQHF.